These 13 T cell receptor beta chains came from one sample sequenced in a study of technical replicates of blood from a handful of donors. Data came from immunoSEQ multiplex PCR; TCRdb stores just in-frame clones and leaves some out. The profile covers some 70,000 clones, with roughly 96% appearing a single time and 0.24% taken by the ten largest. The sample consisted of T cells isolated from PBMCs. Receptors were obtained from a human donor in good health.

This clone has just one count. V is TRBV12-5 and J is TRBJ2-2, with TRBD2 identical over 10 bases. Trimming at V came to 2 bases and at J to 6 bases, leaving 12 bases not matched to a gene. Germline CDR1 and CDR2: LGHNT and FRNRAP. The CDR3 has 18 amino acids. Here the CDR3 reads CASGLTPSGRAYPGELFF. The CDR3 DNA follows: TGTGCTAGTGGTTTGACCCCAAGCGGGAGGGCCTATCCCGGGGAGCTGTTTTTT.

The chain links TRBV30 to TRBJ1-2, with D tentatively TRBD1 (6 bases). V lost 1 base to trimming and J lost 3 bases, with 15 bases between them. This CDR3 contains 15 residues. Germline lookup yields CDR1 GTSNPN and CDR2 SVGIG (reference sequence). CDR3 residues: CAWSEPGHRHYGYTF. CDR3 bases: TGTGCCTGGAGTGAACCGGGACACCGCCACTATGGCTACACCTTC.

V gene TRBV5-8 combines with J gene TRBJ1-4; D unresolved. Trimming removed 3 bases from V and 7 bases from J, with 10 bases in between. The CDR3 covers 13 residues. Germline loops: CDR1 SGHTS, CDR2 YDEGEE. The chain's CDR3 is CASSYGGVEKLFF. CDR3 in DNA: TGTGCCAGCAGCTACGGAGGCGTTGAAAAACTGTTTTTT.

The J gene is TRBJ2-5, the V gene TRBV6-1; 12 bases fit TRBD2. The CDR3 totals 14 residues. In germline, CDR1 is MNHNS, CDR2 SASEGT. Losses at the gene ends were 6 bases for V and 5 bases for J; bases not matched to a gene: 4. CDR3 amino acids: CASRFGLAGETQYF. The CDR3 bases are TGTGCCAGCAGGTTCGGACTAGCGGGGGAGACCCAGTACTTC.

This chain connects TRBV30 to TRBJ1-1; weak D call: TRBD1 (5 bases). Germline lookup yields CDR1 GTSNPN and CDR2 SVGIG (reference sequence). This CDR3 spans 11 amino acids. The V end was cut by 3 bases, the J end by 5 bases, with 7 bases between. Here the CDR3 DNA reads TGTGCCTGGAGGGGGGGGACTGAAGCTTTCTTT. Amino acid sequence: CAWRGGTEAFF.

This rearrangement joins TRBV28 to TRBJ1-1; tentatively, D is TRBD1 (5 bases). V was trimmed by 4 bases and J by 4 bases, leaving 10 bases between them. The CDR3 is 13 residues long. CDR1 is MDHEN and CDR2 is SYDVKM in the germline V gene. CDR3 sequence: CASSSHGGTEAFF. DNA for the CDR3: TGTGCCAGCAGTTCCCACGGGGGCACTGAAGCTTTCTTT.

The chain recombines TRBV6-5 with TRBJ2-5, with 7 bases that match TRBD1. The length of the CDR3 is 14 residues. The ends lost 2 bases at V and 7 bases at J; junction bases unmatched: 7. Germline CDR1 MNHEY, CDR2 SVGAGI. The CDR3 DNA reads TGTGCCAGCAGTTACGGGACAGCGTTTGGGACCCAGTACTTC. It encodes CASSYGTAFGTQYF.

This chain connects TRBV28 to TRBJ2-7; possibly TRBD1 for D (5 bases). The CDR3 runs 14 residues. V dropped 2 bases and J dropped 2 bases, with 10 bases sitting between them. Germline CDR1 MDHEN, CDR2 SYDVKM. In DNA form, the CDR3 reads TGTGCCAGCAGTTTACGCCCAGGGACCTACGAGCAGTACTTC. It codes for CASSLRPGTYEQYF.

The chain has TRBV25-1 and TRBJ2-7, with D perhaps matching TRBD2 (6 bases). Germline CDR1 and CDR2: MGHDK and SYGVNS. Trimming shortened V by 8 bases and J by 4 bases, and 15 bases separated the two germline ends. CDR3 length: 13 amino acids. This CDR3 is CASAPAGSYEQYF. For the CDR3, the DNA is TGTGCCAGCGCACCGGCGGGATCGTACGAGCAGTACTTC.

The J gene is TRBJ2-7, the V gene TRBV5-1; D not resolved. Germline CDR1 SGHRS, CDR2 YFSETQ. The length of the CDR3 is 14 residues. The germline V and J ends were trimmed by 4 bases and 9 bases, with 20 bases remaining between them. CDR3 region: CASSPIGGPSGQYF. The CDR3, as DNA: TGCGCCAGCAGCCCGATAGGTGGGCCTTCAGGGCAGTACTTC.

The chain combines TRBV6-6 with TRBJ2-2; 13 bases map to TRBD2. The CDR3 runs 15 residues. The germline CDR1 and CDR2 sequences are MNHNY and SVGAGI (reference sequence). V trimming: 4 bases; J trimming: 9 bases; junction bases outside the gene matches: 5. The chain's CDR3 is CASSLGLAGVRELFF. CDR3 nucleotide sequence: TGTGCCAGCAGTTTAGGACTAGCGGGAGTACGGGAGCTGTTTTTT.

The V and J genes are TRBV5-1 and TRBJ2-1; 12 bases fit TRBD2. The CDR3 covers 17 residues. The V and J ends lost 0 bases and 2 bases, in that order; junction bases with no gene match: 3. Looked up from germline, CDR1 is SGHRS and CDR2 is YFSETQ. CDR3 loop: CASSLATSGRTYNEQFF. The CDR3 DNA sequence: TGCGCCAGCAGCTTGGCCACTAGCGGGAGGACCTACAATGAGCAGTTCTTC.

V usage is TRBV10-2 and J usage is TRBJ1-2, with unresolved D. V lost 3 bases, J lost 3 bases, and 17 bases lay in between. Germline assignment: CDR1 WSHSY and CDR2 SAAADI. The CDR3 runs 16 residues. Written as DNA, the CDR3 is TGCGCCAGCAGTGAAGAGCAGGTTTACGGTCACTATGGCTACACCTTC. Its translation is CASSEEQVYGHYGYTF.